This T cell receptor (beta chain) was documented in a study of blood T cell repertoires in COVID-19. CDR3 size: 14 residues. Germline V gene lookup returns CDR1 LNHDA and CDR2 SQIVND (reference sequence). V was shortened by 4 bases and J by 3 bases, with 9 bases between the two germline ends. Under the authors' procedure: The assay estimated nucleated cells by amplifying reference gene primers. Profiling relied on immunoSEQ multiplex PCR, and the TCRdb table lists in-frame clones only, not all of them. From that table come the V and J calls and clone size; the DNA was used to work out D and trimming. The table has some 180,000 clones, 90% seen once.

This chain links TRBV19 with TRBJ2-2; D remains ambiguous. The TCR originated in a man in his fifties or sixties with acute or convalescent COVID-19. Input material: peripheral blood. CDR3 in amino acids: CASSTQMDTGELFF. The DNA of the CDR3 is TGTGCCAGTAGTACGCAGATGGACACCGGGGAGCTGTTTTTT.